A single sample gave rise to the 23 T cell receptor beta chains below, sequenced in a study of blood T cell repertoires in COVID-19. Here immunoSEQ multiplex PCR was the method, and the copy in TCRdb shows in-frame clones only, minus some. The table has about 240,000 clones, around 83% seen once. Sample: peripheral blood. The receptors were gathered from a woman aged 60-75 years with active or convalescent COVID-19.

The chain has TRBV7-3 and TRBJ1-1, with TRBD1 as a possible D gene (5 bases). V was trimmed by 3 bases and J by 7 bases, leaving 30 bases between them. Germline CDR1 is SGHTA and CDR2 is FQGTGA. The CDR3 totals 19 residues. The CDR3 loop is CASSLGGHPSRSGTYEAFF. In DNA form, the CDR3 reads TGTGCCAGCAGCTTGGGCGGACACCCCAGCAGGTCCGGAACATATGAAGCTTTCTTT.

The chain recombines TRBV7-6 with TRBJ2-1; D is perhaps TRBD1 (5 bases). The germline gives CDR1 SGHVS, CDR2 FNYEAQ. This CDR3 has 16 amino acids. Deletions cut 5 bases from V and 2 bases from J, with 16 bases between. The CDR3, as DNA: TGTGCCAGCAGCCGGACGCCGGACACCACCTACAATGAGCAGTTCTTC. The encoded protein is CASSRTPDTTYNEQFF.

The chain uses TRBV4-1 and TRBJ1-6, with 7 bases lining up with TRBD1. Losses at the gene ends were 0 bases for V and 6 bases for J; bases not matched to a gene: 8. The germline gives CDR1 MGHRA, CDR2 YSYEKL. The CDR3 contains 17 residues. The CDR3 spells CASSQDTRGFGNSPLHF. CDR3 DNA: TGCGCCAGCAGCCAAGATACCAGGGGGTTTGGTAATTCACCCCTCCACTTT.

This clone was observed many times. This sequence joins TRBV10-1 and TRBJ2-7; D is unresolved. The CDR3 covers 13 residues. The V end lost 3 bases, the J end lost 4 bases, and 10 bases lay between the germline ends. Germline V lookup: CDR1 WNHNN, CDR2 SYGVQD (reference sequence). For the CDR3, the DNA is TGCGCCAGCAGTGAACCCCCCGGGTACGAGCAGTACTTC. Its protein is CASSEPPGYEQYF.

The rearrangement links TRBV5-1 to TRBJ2-3, with 8 nucleotides matching TRBD2. The CDR3 spans 16 residues. V lost 4 bases, J lost 6 bases, and 13 bases stayed unmatched. Germline V gene sequence: CDR1 SGHRS, CDR2 YFSETQ. This CDR3 reads CASSRSGGGLADTQYF. The CDR3 DNA follows: TGCGCCAGCAGCAGAAGCGGCGGGGGGTTAGCGGATACGCAGTATTTT.

The rearrangement joins TRBV7-2 to TRBJ1-2; D gene ambiguous. The germline V and J ends were trimmed by 2 bases and 5 bases, with 18 bases remaining between them. CDR3 size: 16 residues. The germline CDR1 and CDR2 sequences are SGHTA and FQGNSA. The CDR3 here is CASSLIPAGTSYGYTF. The CDR3 DNA follows: TGTGCCAGCAGCTTAATCCCGGCAGGAACCTCGTATGGCTACACCTTC.

This chain links TRBV4-3 with TRBJ2-7, with TRBD2 as a possible D gene (6 bases). Germline loops: CDR1 LGHNA, CDR2 YSLEER. V was cut by 0 bases and J by 10 bases, with 13 bases left in between. The CDR3 totals 13 residues. CDR3 in amino acids: CASSQDRREKQYF. DNA of the CDR3: TGCGCCAGCAGCCAAGATCGGAGGGAGAAACAGTACTTC.

V gene TRBV15 combines with J gene TRBJ1-1, with D perhaps TRBD1 (6 bases). Trimming shortened V by 4 bases and J by 1 base, and 13 bases separated the two germline ends. Germline V CDR1 and CDR2: LNHNV, YYDKDF (reference sequence). The CDR3 extends over 15 amino acids. CDR3 in amino acids: CATSIYRAANTEAFF. The CDR3 DNA sequence: TGTGCCACCAGCATCTACAGGGCGGCGAACACTGAAGCTTTCTTT.

V usage is TRBV7-2 and J usage is TRBJ1-2; D uncertain. This CDR3 is built from 17 residues. Germline V gene sequence: CDR1 SGHTA, CDR2 FQGNSA. Trimming pared 0 bases from V and 8 bases from J, leaving 22 bases between. CDR3 bases: TGTGCCAGCAGCTTAGCCATCCGGGAAGACGGCGGCAAGGGCTACACCTTC. Translation gives CASSLAIREDGGKGYTF.

The chain uses TRBV3-1 (or the pseudogene TRBV3-2) and TRBJ1-4; unclear D gene. Germline values: CDR1 LGHDT, CDR2 YNNKEL (reference sequence). Deletions cut 7 bases from V and 8 bases from J, with 17 bases between. The CDR3 is made up of 14 amino acids. The CDR3 nucleotides read TGTGCCAGCAACCTCTCGACTGCGGAGGAAAAACTGTTTTTT. Translated, it gives CASNLSTAEEKLFF.

The chain is built from TRBV9 and TRBJ2-2; weak D call: TRBD2 (6 bases). CDR3 length: 15 amino acids. CDR1 and CDR2 from the germline V gene are SGDLS and YYNGEE. V dropped 6 bases and J dropped 4 bases, with 16 bases sitting between them. The CDR3 loop is CASNPKGLPTGELFF. The CDR3 bases are TGTGCCAGCAACCCTAAGGGACTGCCCACCGGGGAGCTGTTTTTT.

The genes are TRBV12-3 or TRBV12-4 and TRBJ2-1, with a possible D match to TRBD2 (5 bases). This CDR3 region has 12 residues. Trimming took off 3 bases at V and 7 bases at J, with 7 bases between the two ends. CDR3 sequence reads: CASSFGLNEQFF. The CDR3 bases are TGTGCCAGCAGTTTCGGACTGAATGAGCAGTTCTTC.

The DNA of the CDR3 is TGCGCCAGCAGCTTAATTAGCGGGGAAGAGACCCAGTACTTC. It is translated as CASSLISGEETQYF. This chain joins TRBV5-1 and TRBJ2-5; 8 bases align to TRBD2. Germline V gene sequence: CDR1 SGHRS, CDR2 YFSETQ. The length of the CDR3 is 14 residues. V lost 2 bases and J lost 3; bases outside the gene matches: 3.

The chain has TRBV18 and TRBJ1-1, with TRBD1 matching 7 bases. V gave up 2 bases and J gave up 0 bases; unmatched junction bases: 3. In germline, CDR1 is KGHSH, CDR2 LQKENI. The CDR3 is 15 amino acids. The DNA of the CDR3 is TGTGCCAGCTCACCAGACACAGGGGTGAACACTGAAGCTTTCTTT. It codes for CASSPDTGVNTEAFF. Complete variable domain (other parts from reference TRBV18 and TRBJ1-1): NAGVMQNPRHLVRRRGQEARLRCSPMKGHSHVYWYRQLPEEGLKFMVYLQKENIIDESGMPKERFSAEFPKEGPSILRIQQVVRGDSAAYFCASSPDTGVNTEAFFGQGTRLTVV.

This chain links TRBV7-9 with TRBJ2-7; TRBD2 might be the D (6 bases). This CDR3 comprises 15 residues. In germline, CDR1 is SEHNR, CDR2 FQNEAQ (reference sequence). The V and J ends lost 5 bases and 7 bases respectively, with 21 bases between them. The CDR3 DNA is TGTGCCAGCAGCCCGTCCGGGACTCCCCGCGGGGAGCAGTACTTC. Translation: CASSPSGTPRGEQYF.

This sequence joins TRBV30 and TRBJ2-7; 8 bases map to TRBD1. The CDR3 contains 13 residues. Germline values: CDR1 GTSNPN, CDR2 SVGIG (reference sequence). With V trimmed by 3 bases and J by 3 bases, 4 bases remained unmatched. The CDR3 DNA reads TGTGCCTGGAGGGGACAGGTTTACTACGAGCAGTACTTC. Its protein product is CAWRGQVYYEQYF.

V gene TRBV4-1 combines with J gene TRBJ2-3; tentatively, D is TRBD2 (5 bases). CDR3 length equals 20 residues. V was trimmed by 0 bases and J by 0 bases, leaving 22 bases between them. Per germline, CDR1 MGHRA and CDR2 YSYEKL. This chain's CDR3 is CASSQDVFALGGSSTDTQYF. The CDR3 nucleotides read TGCGCCAGCAGCCAAGATGTATTCGCCTTAGGAGGTAGTAGCACAGATACGCAGTATTTT.

This clone has only one observation. The chain carries TRBV5-8 and TRBJ2-1; 10 nucleotides align to TRBD1. This CDR3 has 15 amino acids. Germline-derived CDR1 and CDR2 are SGHTS and YDEGEE. V lost 4 bases, J lost 2 bases, and 3 bases stayed unmatched. Here the CDR3 DNA reads TGTGCCAGCAGCCTTGGGACAGGGGCCTACAATGAGCAGTTCTTC. This encodes CASSLGTGAYNEQFF.

V and J are TRBV6-5 and TRBJ2-7; 9 bases fit TRBD2. The germline V gene has CDR1 MNHEY and CDR2 SVGAGI. CDR3 size: 14 residues. Trimming cost V 6 bases and J 0 bases; bases outside gene matches: 3. The CDR3 region has the DNA TGTGCCAGCAGGAGCGGGGGGCGCTCCTACGAGCAGTACTTC. This codes for CASRSGGRSYEQYF.

The chain carries TRBV19 and TRBJ1-5; maybe TRBD1 (5 bases). Germline CDR1 LNHDA, CDR2 SQIVND (reference sequence). V was clipped by 7 bases and J by 7 bases, with 20 bases between them. The CDR3 runs 15 residues. CDR3 in amino acids: CASTQRQGSGQPQHF. CDR3 nucleotide sequence: TGTGCCAGTACCCAGAGGCAGGGTTCTGGACAGCCCCAGCATTTT.

The rearrangement uses TRBV25-1 and TRBJ2-7; TRBD1 matches 8 bases. Germline CDR1 is MGHDK and CDR2 is SYGVNS. J gave up 5 bases and V 3 bases, and 6 bases lay outside the gene matches. CDR3 length: 14 amino acids. CDR3 bases: TGTGCCAGCAGTGATCCCGGGACAGGAAACGAGCAGTACTTC. Encoded protein: CASSDPGTGNEQYF.

The table lists this clone with a few counts. This sample includes further DNA sequences coding for the same CDR3. This chain uses TRBV19 with TRBJ1-1; D perhaps matches TRBD1 (5 bases). From germline, CDR1 is LNHDA and CDR2 SQIVND (reference sequence). With 2 bases removed from V and 1 base from J, the gap between germline ends came to 5 bases. The CDR3 is 13 residues long. As DNA, the CDR3 is TGTGCCAGTAGTATAAGGGGGAACACTGAAGCTTTCTTT. As protein: CASSIRGNTEAFF.

DNA for the CDR3: TGTGCCAGTAGTATCAGTCTCATAAACGAGCAGTACTTC. This translates into CASSISLINEQYF. The V call is TRBV19, the J call TRBJ2-7; D call uncertain. The CDR3 has 13 residues. V dropped 3 bases and J dropped 5 bases, with 11 bases sitting between them. The germline V gene has CDR1 LNHDA and CDR2 SQIVND (reference sequence).